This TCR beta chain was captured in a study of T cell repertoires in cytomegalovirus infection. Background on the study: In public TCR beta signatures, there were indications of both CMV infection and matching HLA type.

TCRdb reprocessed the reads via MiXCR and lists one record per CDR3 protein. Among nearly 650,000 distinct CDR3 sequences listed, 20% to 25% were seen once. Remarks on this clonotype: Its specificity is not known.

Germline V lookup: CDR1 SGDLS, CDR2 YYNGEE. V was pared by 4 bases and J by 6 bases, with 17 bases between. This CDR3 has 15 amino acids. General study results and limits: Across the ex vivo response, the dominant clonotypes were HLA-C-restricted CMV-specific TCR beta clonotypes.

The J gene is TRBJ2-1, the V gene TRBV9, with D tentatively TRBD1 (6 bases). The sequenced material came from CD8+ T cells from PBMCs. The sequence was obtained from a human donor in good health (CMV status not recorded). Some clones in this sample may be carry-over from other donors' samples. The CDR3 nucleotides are TGTGCCAGCAGCCTCCAGGGGACCTCCGGCAATGAGCAGTTCTTC. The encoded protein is CASSLQGTSGNEQFF.